The next 30 T cell receptor beta chains were all read from a single sample in a study of blood T cell repertoires in COVID-19. Method: immunoSEQ multiplex PCR; TCRdb's copy keeps in-frame clones and lacks some. The sample includes approximately 170,000 clones, approximately 78% of them seen just once. Sequenced: peripheral blood. Receptor source: a human donor in a cohort sampled during active COVID-19.

To note about this clone: Other DNA variants within this sample encode the same CDR3. The chain has TRBV10-2 and TRBJ2-1; the D gene is possibly TRBD2 (5 bases). The V end was cut by 6 bases, the J end by 5 bases, with 20 bases between. CDR1 WSHSY and CDR2 SAAADI come from the germline V gene. The CDR3 has 16 amino acids. CDR3 loop: CASRTSGSLVNNEQFF. DNA of the CDR3: TGCGCCAGCAGAACTAGTGGGAGTCTGGTAAACAATGAGCAGTTCTTC.

The J gene is TRBJ2-5, the V gene TRBV6-2 or TRBV6-3; tentative D call: TRBD1 (6 bases). Trimming took 6 bases from V and 4 from J, leaving 18 bases between them. CDR3 length: 15 residues. CDR1 MNHEY and CDR2 SVGEGT come from the germline V gene. Here the CDR3 DNA reads TGTGCCAGCAGCCCAGCAGGACAGTTCGGAGAGACCCAGTACTTC. Translating gives CASSPAGQFGETQYF.

The V and J genes are TRBV6-4 and TRBJ2-3; TRBD2 agrees at 7 bases. Germline CDR1 and CDR2: MRHNA and SNTAGT. The CDR3 covers 16 residues. V gave up 5 bases and J gave up 2 bases; unmatched junction bases: 10. The CDR3 DNA is TGTGCCAGCAGTCCACCCCGGGGGGTCCCCACAGATACGCAGTATTTT. This codes for CASSPPRGVPTDTQYF.

The V call is TRBV14, the J call TRBJ2-5; D gene ambiguous. V dropped 5 bases and J dropped 2 bases, with 9 bases sitting between them. Germline-derived CDR1 and CDR2 are SGHDN and FVKESK. This CDR3 contains 13 residues. In DNA, the CDR3 is TGTGCCAGCAGCTTCAGAAATCAAGAGACCCAGTACTTC. It yields the protein CASSFRNQETQYF.

V usage is TRBV6-5 and J usage is TRBJ1-4; D gene uncertain. CDR1 is MNHEY and CDR2 is SVGAGI in the germline V gene. CDR3 length: 15 residues. V was shortened by 0 bases and J by 5 bases, with 10 bases between the two germline ends. The CDR3 loop is CASSYSGVSNEKLFF. The CDR3, as DNA: TGTGCCAGCAGTTACTCGGGCGTTTCAAATGAAAAACTGTTTTTT.

The V and J genes are TRBV6-6 and TRBJ1-2, with 9 bases lining up with TRBD1. The V and J ends lost 5 bases and 2 bases, in that order; junction bases with no gene match: 15. Germline CDR1 and CDR2: MNHNY and SVGAGI (reference sequence). The CDR3 extends over 18 amino acids. This CDR3 reads CASSPLFGWGQGNYGYTF. The DNA for the CDR3 is TGTGCCAGCAGTCCGCTTTTTGGCTGGGGACAGGGAAACTATGGCTACACCTTC.

V and J are TRBV6-2 or TRBV6-3 and TRBJ1-2; D not resolved. Per germline, CDR1 MNHEY and CDR2 SVGEGT. CDR3 length: 14 amino acids. V shed 2 bases and J shed 2 bases, with 9 bases lying between them. The CDR3 region is CASSYGQRNYGYTF. CDR3 nucleotide sequence: TGTGCCAGCAGTTACGGGCAGAGAAACTATGGCTACACCTTC.

V gene TRBV5-1 combines with J gene TRBJ1-1, with D unresolved. Germline CDR1 SGHRS, CDR2 YFSETQ. The CDR3 runs to 11 residues. Trimming took 7 bases from V and 1 from J, leaving 5 bases between them. CDR3 residues: CASRGNTEAFF. In DNA form, the CDR3 reads TGCGCCAGCCGGGGGAACACTGAAGCTTTCTTT.

The rearrangement links TRBV6-1 to TRBJ1-5; D ambiguous. The CDR3 loop spans 14 amino acids. In germline, CDR1 is MNHNS, CDR2 SASEGT. Deletions cut 3 bases from V and 0 bases from J, with 6 bases between. This CDR3 reads CASSERVSNQPQHF. In DNA form, the CDR3 reads TGTGCCAGCAGTGAGAGAGTTAGCAATCAGCCCCAGCATTTT.

The chain joins TRBV12-3 or TRBV12-4 to TRBJ2-7; D is unresolved. The CDR3 is 13 amino acids. V was shortened by 6 bases and J by 5 bases, with 14 bases between the two germline ends. The DNA for the CDR3 is TGTGCCAGCAGCCCTACCCTCTATCACGAGCAGTACTTC. Its translation: CASSPTLYHEQYF.

The genes are TRBV6-5 and TRBJ2-3, with 9 bases lining up with TRBD2. The CDR3 covers 15 residues. Trimming cost V 6 bases and J 0 bases; bases outside gene matches: 4. Per germline, CDR1 MNHEY and CDR2 SVGAGI. CDR3 bases: TGTGCCAGCAGCAGACTAGCGGCTAGCACAGATACGCAGTATTTT. Amino acid sequence: CASSRLAASTDTQYF.

This clone appeared once. The chain links TRBV5-1 to TRBJ1-3; D is possibly TRBD1 (6 bases). This CDR3 contains 17 residues. V was pared by 2 bases and J by 2 bases, with 17 bases between. Germline CDR1 is SGHRS and CDR2 is YFSETQ. In DNA, the CDR3 is TGCGCCAGCAGCTTAGGACAGTCCTTTGGCCCTGGAAACACCATATATTTT. It specifies CASSLGQSFGPGNTIYF.

The chain links TRBV6-1 to TRBJ1-5, with D maybe TRBD1 (5 bases). CDR1 and CDR2 from the germline V gene are MNHNS and SASEGT. This CDR3 has 17 residues. Trimming cost V 3 bases and J 9 bases, with 24 bases left between them. The CDR3 sequence: CASSESQAGPKRGPQHF. The CDR3 nucleotides are TGTGCCAGCAGTGAGTCACAGGCTGGACCTAAAAGGGGGCCCCAGCATTTT.

The chain carries TRBV5-1 and TRBJ2-7; the D is unclear. V was pared by 0 bases and J by 5 bases, with 15 bases between. The CDR3 loop spans 15 amino acids. Germline CDR1 and CDR2: SGHRS and YFSETQ. The CDR3 sequence: CASSLARRPMDEQYF. The CDR3 DNA reads TGCGCCAGCAGCTTGGCGCGCCGCCCGATGGACGAGCAGTACTTC.

V gene TRBV24-1 combines with J gene TRBJ2-1; D possibly corresponds to TRBD2 (5 bases). The CDR3 is made up of 14 amino acids. Germline CDR1 KGHDR, CDR2 SFDVKD. V lost 2 bases, J lost 2 bases, and 6 bases lay in between. The CDR3 protein is CATSDSGTYNEQFF. In nucleotides, the CDR3 is TGTGCCACCAGTGATTCGGGGACCTACAATGAGCAGTTCTTC.

The chain carries TRBV7-2 and TRBJ1-6, with 8 bases aligning to TRBD1. The CDR3 totals 15 residues. Germline CDR1 is SGHTA and CDR2 is FQGNSA. Germline trimming cut 5 bases from V and 9 bases from J; bases unmatched to any gene: 9. CDR3 protein: CASSIKTGEASPLHF. The CDR3 DNA follows: TGTGCCAGCAGCATTAAGACAGGGGAGGCTTCACCCCTCCACTTT. The full variable domain, its missing parts supplied by reference TRBV7-2 and TRBJ1-6, is GAGVSQSPSNKVTEKGKDVELRCDPISGHTALYWYRQSLGQGLEFLIYFQGNSAPDKSGLPSDRFSAERTGGSVSTLTIQRTQQEDSAVYLCASSIKTGEASPLHFGNGTRLTVT.

J is TRBJ1-1 and V is TRBV10-3, with D maybe TRBD1 (5 bases). V gave up 10 bases and J gave up 1 base, with 10 bases separating them. The CDR3 sequence is 12 residues long. The germline V gene has CDR1 ENHRY and CDR2 SYGVKD. The CDR3 loop is CATGQSNTEAFF. The CDR3 region has the DNA TGTGCCACCGGACAATCGAACACTGAAGCTTTCTTT.

This clone has only one observation. The rearrangement uses TRBV29-1 and TRBJ2-7; perhaps TRBD1 as D (5 bases). CDR3 length: 13 residues. The germline CDR1 and CDR2 sequences are SQVTM and ANQGSEA. V was cut by 5 bases and J by 9 bases, with 20 bases left in between. In DNA form, the CDR3 reads TGCAGCGTTAGGAAGCAGGGTGGCGGTGGGCAGTACTTC. This codes for CSVRKQGGGGQYF.

The rearrangement joins TRBV30 to TRBJ2-1; the match to TRBD2 covers 10 bases. CDR1 and CDR2 (germline): GTSNPN, SVGIG (reference sequence). CDR3 length equals 15 residues. V shed 0 bases and J 4 bases; nucleotides not matched to a gene: 3. CDR3 coding DNA: TGTGCCTGGAGTGTACTAGCGGGACCTTACAATGAGCAGTTCTTC. Amino acids: CAWSVLAGPYNEQFF.

The rearrangement joins TRBV30 to TRBJ1-2; 12 bases align to TRBD1. The V gene end was trimmed by 5 bases and the J gene end by 6 bases; junction bases not matched to a gene: 4. The CDR3 is 13 residues long. Germline values: CDR1 GTSNPN, CDR2 SVGIG (reference sequence). CDR3 bases: TGTGCCTGGGGGGACAGGGGGCTGGATGGCTACACCTTC. Its translation is CAWGDRGLDGYTF.

This rearrangement joins TRBV4-3 to TRBJ2-5; the D is unclear. Trimming took off 6 bases at V and 4 bases at J, with 12 bases between the two ends. Germline V gives CDR1 LGHNA, CDR2 YSLEER. This CDR3 spans 13 amino acids. The CDR3 spells CASRPGSVETQYF. In nucleotides, the CDR3 is TGCGCCAGCAGGCCCGGGTCGGTAGAGACCCAGTACTTC.

V is TRBV3-1 (or the pseudogene TRBV3-2) and J is TRBJ2-7; D is perhaps TRBD1 (5 bases). The CDR3 is 14 residues long. With 3 bases removed from V and 2 bases from J, the gap between germline ends came to 11 bases. Germline V gene sequence: CDR1 LGHDT, CDR2 YNNKEL (reference sequence). The CDR3 DNA is TGTGCCAGCAGCCAGGGGCTGGTAGCCTACGAGCAGTACTTC. It encodes CASSQGLVAYEQYF.

V and J are TRBV4-1 and TRBJ1-2; D is undetermined. Trimming pared 0 bases from V and 4 bases from J, leaving 9 bases between. The germline gives CDR1 MGHRA, CDR2 YSYEKL. The CDR3 covers 14 residues. In nucleotides, the CDR3 is TGCGCCAGCAGCCAAGACACCGGGGTCTATGGCTACACCTTC. It specifies CASSQDTGVYGYTF.

The V call is TRBV19, the J call TRBJ1-5; 9 bases match TRBD1. The CDR3 covers 14 residues. The germline V gene encodes CDR1 LNHDA and CDR2 SQIVND (reference sequence). The V segment lost 5 bases and the J segment 2 bases; nucleotides outside the gene matches: 1. This CDR3 is CASSDRGGNQPQHF. The CDR3 bases are TGTGCCAGTAGTGACAGGGGGGGCAATCAGCCCCAGCATTTT.

The chain joins TRBV9 to TRBJ1-1, with D perhaps matching TRBD1 (6 bases). The CDR3 length is 15 residues. Trimming took off 4 bases at V and 1 base at J, with 14 bases between the two ends. Germline-derived CDR1 and CDR2 are SGDLS and YYNGEE. The CDR3 DNA reads as TGTGCCAGCAGCAGACGACAGGTTCAGAACACTGAAGCTTTCTTT. Amino acids: CASSRRQVQNTEAFF.

The gene calls are TRBV24-1 and TRBJ1-2, with a possible D match to TRBD1 (5 bases). Per germline, CDR1 KGHDR and CDR2 SFDVKD. The CDR3 contains 12 residues. With 5 bases removed from V and 8 bases from J, the gap between germline ends came to 11 bases. CDR3 bases: TGTGCCACCAGTGGACAGCTAGTAGGCTACACCTTC. Protein sequence: CATSGQLVGYTF.

This chain links TRBV7-8 with TRBJ1-5; 12 bases line up with TRBD1. The germline V gene has CDR1 SGHVS and CDR2 FQNEAQ. The J segment lost 1 base and the V segment lost 5 bases, leaving 12 bases of the junction unmatched. The CDR3 covers 19 residues. The CDR3 protein is CASSKGGTGGGWSNQPQHF. CDR3 coding DNA: TGTGCCAGCAGCAAAGGAGGGACAGGGGGCGGGTGGAGCAATCAGCCCCAGCATTTT. Together with reference TRBV7-8 and TRBJ1-5, the CDR3 gives the full variable domain: GAGVSQSPRYKVAKRGQDVALRCDPISGHVSLFWYQQALGQGPEFLTYFQNEAQLDKSGLPSDRFFAERPEGSVSTLKIQRTQQEDSAVYLCASSKGGTGGGWSNQPQHFGDGTRLSIL.

In its sample, this clone was seen once. This rearrangement joins TRBV7-3 to TRBJ1-2; 11 nucleotides agree with TRBD1. The CDR3 length is 17 residues. The V and J ends lost 0 bases and 1 base, in that order; junction bases with no gene match: 4. Germline V gene data show CDR1 as SGHTA and CDR2 as FQGTGA. The CDR3 DNA is TGTGCCAGCAGCTTAACGGGACAGGGGGACGTTAACTATGGCTACACCTTC. Its translation is CASSLTGQGDVNYGYTF.

The gene calls are TRBV5-4 and TRBJ1-1, with D possibly TRBD1 on 6 matching bases. Germline V gene lookup returns CDR1 SGHNT and CDR2 YYREEE (reference sequence). V was cut by 9 bases and J by 0 bases, with 15 bases left in between. The CDR3 length is 14 residues. The CDR3 sequence: CATRTEPMNTEAFF. CDR3 bases: TGTGCCACCCGGACAGAACCCATGAACACTGAAGCTTTCTTT.

Comments on this clone: One junction end does not reproduce the germline sequence, and a read error may be involved. J is TRBJ2-1 and V is TRBV7-7; the D gene is possibly TRBD1 (6 bases). Germline V lookup: CDR1 SSHAT, CDR2 FNYEAQ (reference sequence). The CDR3 totals 14 residues. The DNA of the CDR3 is TGTGCTAGCAGCTTTGACCAAGGGGGCAATGAGCAGTTCTTC. It is translated as CASSFDQGGNEQFF.